These T cell receptor beta chains were read from a single sample in a study of regulatory T cells in long-lasting Graves disease. TCRdb reanalysed the multiplex PCR reads using MiXCR and keeps one entry per CDR3 protein. The table lists hundreds of thousands of distinct CDR3 sequences, 15% to 20% of them singletons. The same data also contributed to another study, on T cells in Graves' hyperthyroidism and ophthalmopathy.

Specimen: peripheral blood mononuclear cells (PBMCs), collected at new diagnosis, from a patient treated with antithyroid drugs. Source of these receptors: a woman aged 35 to 59 with Graves disease. Both conserved end residues are part of each CDR3. D genes are given only for firm matches. Clone size is shown for a subset of rows, as once, few, many or a class of expanded clone.

.	TRBV3-1	TRBJ1-2	many	CASSQARGGGYTF	TGTGCCAGCAGCCAGGCGAGGGGAGGAGGCTACACCTTC
.	TRBV6-2/TRBV6-3	TRBJ1-6	.	CAGSWNRENSPLHF	TGTGCCGGCAGTTGGAACAGGGAAAATTCACCCCTCCACTTT
.	TRBV11-2	TRBJ2-2	many	CASSYDRRGNTGELFF	TGTGCCAGCAGCTACGATCGGCGGGGTAACACCGGGGAGCTGTTTTTT
.	TRBV2	TRBJ1-1	.	CASSEGRSFF	TGTGCCAGCAGTGAGGGGAGATCTTTCTTT
.	TRBV4-1	TRBJ1-1	.	CASSFLPVQSPEAFF	TGCGCCAGCAGCTTTCTCCCGGTCCAGAGCCCTGAAGCTTTCTTT
.	TRBV2	TRBJ1-5	many	CASSEGVTSNQPQHF	TGTGCCAGCAGTGAAGGCGTAACTAGCAATCAGCCCCAGCATTTT
.	TRBV7-7	TRBJ2-1	.	CASSLGWGDEQFF	TGTGCTAGCAGCTTAGGTTGGGGTGATGAGCAGTTCTTC
.	TRBV12-3/TRBV12-4	TRBJ2-7	many	CASSLQYGSYEQYF	TGTGCCAGCAGTTTACAATACGGCTCCTACGAGCAGTACTTC
TRBD1	TRBV4-1	TRBJ1-6	few	CASSHLTGLNSPLHF	TGCGCCAGCAGCCACTTGACAGGGCTAAATTCACCCCTCCACTTT
.	TRBV2	TRBJ2-3	many	CASSDRAGGHPDTQYF	TGTGCCAGCAGTGATCGTGCCGGGGGGCACCCAGATACGCAGTATTTT
.	TRBV7-9	TRBJ2-5	.	CASTSSRYPETQYF	TGTGCCAGCACCTCGTCGCGGTACCCAGAGACCCAGTACTTC
TRBD1	TRBV6-1	TRBJ2-2	many	CASTPDREWAGELFF	TGTGCCAGTACACCGGACAGGGAGTGGGCCGGGGAGCTGTTTTTT
.	TRBV6-1	TRBJ1-3	.	CASSGSFNSGNTIYF	TGTGCCAGCAGTGGCAGTTTCAACTCTGGAAACACCATATATTTT
.	TRBV15	TRBJ1-3	.	CATSRVQGSSGNTIYF	TGTGCCACCAGCAGGGTACAGGGTAGCTCTGGAAACACCATATATTTT
.	TRBV9	TRBJ1-1	many	CASSVASMNTEAFF	TGTGCCAGCAGCGTAGCCTCCATGAACACTGAAGCTTTCTTT
.	TRBV27	TRBJ2-1	many	CASSFIIDNEQFF	TGTGCCAGCAGTTTCATTATCGACAATGAGCAGTTCTTC
.	TRBV12-3/TRBV12-4	TRBJ1-3	.	CASSRGSPSRGNTIYF	TGTGCCAGCAGCCGCGGTAGCCCGTCAAGGGGAAACACCATATATTTT
.	TRBV20-1	TRBJ1-6	few	CSARVGADNSPLHF	TGCAGTGCTAGAGTGGGGGCCGATAATTCACCCCTCCACTTT
TRBD1	TRBV5-8	TRBJ1-1	many	CASSLLTGGPNTEAFF	TGTGCCAGCAGCTTATTGACAGGGGGGCCGAACACTGAAGCTTTCTTT
TRBD2	TRBV30	TRBJ2-1	.	CAWSVVGGAGEQFF	TGTGCCTGGAGTGTTGTCGGGGGGGCTGGGGAGCAGTTCTTC
.	TRBV5-1	TRBJ1-2	.	CASSLASGKNYGYTF	TGCGCCAGCAGCTTGGCGAGTGGCAAAAACTATGGCTACACCTTC
.	TRBV6-1	TRBJ1-5	few	CASTPSTANQPQHF	TGTGCCAGCACCCCTTCGACAGCTAATCAGCCCCAGCATTTT
.	TRBV7-9	TRBJ1-2	few	CASSPGPPNYGYTF	TGTGCCAGCAGCCCGGGCCCTCCGAACTATGGCTACACCTTC
TRBD1	TRBV7-8	TRBJ1-1	many	CASLVGTANTEAFF	TGTGCCAGCCTAGTAGGGACAGCCAACACTGAAGCTTTCTTT
.	TRBV18	TRBJ1-3	many	CASSPRDSGNTIYF	TGTGCCAGCTCACCCAGGGATTCTGGAAACACCATATATTTT
TRBD1	TRBV7-3	TRBJ2-3	.	CASSQGTASTDTQYF	TGTGCCAGCAGCCAGGGGACAGCTAGCACAGATACGCAGTATTTT
.	TRBV6-2/TRBV6-3	TRBJ1-6	.	CASSSTNPPLHF	TGTGCCAGCAGTTCTACAAATCCACCCCTCCACTTT
.	TRBV12-3/TRBV12-4	TRBJ2-5	many	CASSFSGAETQYF	TGTGCCAGCAGTTTTTCGGGGGCAGAGACCCAGTACTTC
TRBD2	TRBV12-5	TRBJ2-2	many	CASGLVLAGALRTGELFF	TGTGCTAGTGGTTTGGTGCTAGCGGGGGCCCTCAGGACCGGGGAGCTGTTTTTT
.	TRBV28	TRBJ1-1	many	CASSLSRWVPSRNTEAFF	TGTGCCAGCAGTTTATCTAGGTGGGTCCCTTCCAGGAACACTGAAGCTTTCTTT
TRBD1	TRBV10-1	TRBJ1-4	.	CASSEETGVNEKLFF	TGCGCCAGCAGTGAGGAGACAGGGGTCAATGAAAAACTGTTTTTT
TRBD2	TRBV19	TRBJ2-1	few	CASSIVGGVYNEQFF	TGTGCCAGTAGTATAGTCGGGGGGGTTTACAATGAGCAGTTCTTC
.	TRBV24-1	TRBJ2-2	few	CATSDLGQPNTGELFF	TGTGCCACCAGTGATTTGGGGCAGCCGAACACCGGGGAGCTGTTTTTT
.	TRBV12-5	TRBJ2-1	.	CASALTGGDRRNEQFF	TGTGCTAGTGCCCTCACAGGGGGGGACAGACGTAATGAGCAGTTCTTC
.	TRBV5-1	TRBJ2-1	many	CASSLDPPYNEQFF	TGCGCCAGCAGCTTGGACCCACCCTACAATGAGCAGTTCTTC
TRBD1	TRBV28	TRBJ2-5	many	CASSSDRGKPRETQYF	TGTGCCAGCAGTTCAGACAGGGGGAAGCCCCGGGAGACCCAGTACTTC
TRBD1	TRBV2	TRBJ2-2	many	CASSERGQGGTGELFF	TGTGCCAGCAGTGAAAGGGGGCAGGGTGGCACCGGGGAGCTGTTTTTT